The 14 T cell receptor beta chains in this list originate from one sample, sequenced in a study of blood T cells in healthy people across ages. The authors ran a second PCR of about 7 to 11 cycles using a sample-barcoded 5' primer and a J-beta primer mix. One entry per CDR3 protein, called by TCRdb with MiXCR from the 5' RACE reads. The sample records approximately 780,000 distinct CDR3 sequences, approximately 24% being singletons. The sample was also linked to a second study, of T cells of mothers and their children.

The source material was blood. Every receptor here comes from a boy aged 5-17 years in good health.

V is TRBV28 and J is TRBJ2-7, with D possibly TRBD1 on 5 matching bases. CDR3 size: 14 residues. Trimming pared 5 bases from V and 6 bases from J, leaving 17 bases between. Germline V gives CDR1 MDHEN, CDR2 SYDVKM. This chain's CDR3 is CASSPPNRIREQYF. For the CDR3, the DNA is TGTGCCAGCAGTCCCCCTAACAGGATCCGCGAGCAGTACTTC.

This chain joins TRBV20-1 and TRBJ2-5; D possibly corresponds to TRBD2 (5 bases). Trimming pared 2 bases from V and 0 bases from J, leaving 19 bases between. CDR1 and CDR2 from the germline V gene are DFQATT and SNEGSKA (reference sequence). The CDR3 runs to 17 residues. The CDR3 DNA follows: TGCAGTGCTAGAATGTTTCGCAGCGGACCGTACCAAGAGACCCAGTACTTC. Encoded protein: CSARMFRSGPYQETQYF.

The chain has TRBV11-2 and TRBJ1-2; 9 bases match TRBD1. The CDR3 spans 19 residues. V was clipped by 4 bases and J by 0 bases; unmatched bases: 15. Germline CDR1 SGHAT, CDR2 FQNNGV. CDR3: CASSSNPRGGTGSNYGYTF. The CDR3 DNA follows: TGTGCCAGCAGCTCAAACCCCCGGGGCGGGACAGGGTCTAACTATGGCTACACCTTC.

The chain employs TRBV7-9 and TRBJ2-3, with 7 bases matching TRBD1. The V and J ends lost 8 bases and 0 bases, in that order; junction bases with no gene match: 8. This CDR3 is 15 amino acids long. The germline CDR1 and CDR2 sequences are SEHNR and FQNEAQ (reference sequence). This CDR3 reads CASAGEGASTDTQYF. For the CDR3, the DNA is TGTGCCAGCGCCGGAGAGGGGGCCAGCACAGATACGCAGTATTTT.

V is TRBV7-8 and J is TRBJ2-7; 8 nucleotides line up with TRBD1. With V trimmed by 7 bases and J by 3 bases, 8 bases remained unmatched. CDR3 length: 14 residues. Germline assignment: CDR1 SGHVS and CDR2 FQNEAQ. The CDR3 reads CASTVYRGNYEQYF. DNA of the CDR3: TGTGCCAGCACCGTATACAGGGGGAACTACGAGCAGTACTTC.

This clonotype has a count of ten or more. CDR3 DNA sequence: TGTGCCAGCAGCCCTAGGATCGACCAAACCTACGAGCAGTACTTC. This translates into CASSPRIDQTYEQYF. V is TRBV9 and J is TRBJ2-7; D is unresolved. CDR3 length: 15 amino acids. Trimming left V 4 bases short and J 2 bases short, with 16 bases between. Germline V gene data show CDR1 as SGDLS and CDR2 as YYNGEE. The whole variable domain, filled in from reference TRBV9 and TRBJ2-7, reads DSGVTQTPKHLITATGQRVTLRCSPRSGDLSVYWYQQSLDQGLQFLIQYYNGEERAKGNILERFSAQQFPDLHSELNLSSLELGDSALYFCASSPRIDQTYEQYFGPGTRLTVT.

The rearrangement joins TRBV12-3 or TRBV12-4 to TRBJ2-1, with TRBD2 matching over 12 bases. Trimming removed 4 bases from V and 8 bases from J; junction bases left unmatched: 6. The CDR3 totals 15 residues. CDR3 sequence reads: CASSSRTSGAYEQFF. CDR3 coding DNA: TGTGCCAGCAGTTCCCGGACTAGCGGGGCCTATGAGCAGTTCTTC.

The chain couples TRBV6-1 to TRBJ1-2, with a weak D call TRBD1 (6 bases). Germline lookup yields CDR1 MNHNS and CDR2 SASEGT. The CDR3 sequence is 16 residues long. V was pared by 8 bases and J by 8 bases, with 27 bases between. The CDR3 nucleotides read TGTGCCAGCGGGGCTAGGATGACAGGCGCTCGGAGAGGCTACACCTTC. Encoded protein: CASGARMTGARRGYTF.

This clonotype was seen more than once but under ten times. The chain employs TRBV20-1 and TRBJ2-7; 8 bases match TRBD2. V lost 0 bases and J lost 6; bases outside the gene matches: 7. The CDR3 sequence is 14 residues long. CDR1 and CDR2 (germline): DFQATT, SNEGSKA (reference sequence). CDR3 in amino acids: CSARDRTSWVEQYF. CDR3 DNA: TGCAGTGCTAGAGATAGGACTAGCTGGGTCGAGCAGTACTTC.

The V call is TRBV7-9, the J call TRBJ1-6; TRBD1 matches 9 bases. This CDR3 spans 16 amino acids. The trim removed 5 bases at V and 9 bases at J, leaving 11 bases unmatched. Germline lookup yields CDR1 SEHNR and CDR2 FQNEAQ (reference sequence). The CDR3 DNA reads as TGTGCCAGCAGCCCACGACAGGGGGAAAGGGGTTCACCCCTCCACTTT. Its translation is CASSPRQGERGSPLHF.

The rearrangement uses TRBV29-1 and TRBJ2-1, with 8 bases identical to TRBD2. Germline lookup yields CDR1 SQVTM and CDR2 ANQGSEA. With V trimmed by 6 bases and J by 3 bases, 7 bases remained unmatched. The CDR3 covers 14 residues. The CDR3 spells CSVAGRGVYNEQFF. CDR3 DNA: TGCAGCGTGGCCGGGAGGGGGGTCTACAATGAGCAGTTCTTC.

This chain links TRBV7-2 with TRBJ2-5; TRBD2 matches at 9 bases. This CDR3 is 16 amino acids long. The germline V gene has CDR1 SGHTA and CDR2 FQGNSA. V shed 5 bases and J 5 bases; nucleotides not matched to a gene: 12. The CDR3 bases are TGTGCCAGCAGCCCCCGTCGGCGGGGGGGCAGGGAGACCCAGTACTTC. It is translated as CASSPRRRGGRETQYF.

This clonotype was found a few times. The rearrangement joins TRBV28 to TRBJ1-4; TRBD1 is a possible D gene (5 bases). Trimming cost V 6 bases and J 5 bases, with 16 bases left between them. The CDR3 has 15 residues. Germline V gene sequence: CDR1 MDHEN, CDR2 SYDVKM. The CDR3 region is CASSLPWGRNEKLFF. The CDR3 coding sequence is TGTGCCAGCAGCCTTCCATGGGGCCGCAATGAAAAACTGTTTTTT.

J is TRBJ2-5 and V is TRBV20-1; TRBD2 matches at 15 bases. Germline CDR1 and CDR2: DFQATT and SNEGSKA (reference sequence). The CDR3 is 17 residues long. With V trimmed by 0 bases and J by 4 bases, 6 bases remained unmatched. The CDR3 region has the DNA TGCAGTGCTAGAGAATGGACTAGCGGGGGGGCCCCAGAGACCCAGTACTTC. This gives the protein CSAREWTSGGAPETQYF.